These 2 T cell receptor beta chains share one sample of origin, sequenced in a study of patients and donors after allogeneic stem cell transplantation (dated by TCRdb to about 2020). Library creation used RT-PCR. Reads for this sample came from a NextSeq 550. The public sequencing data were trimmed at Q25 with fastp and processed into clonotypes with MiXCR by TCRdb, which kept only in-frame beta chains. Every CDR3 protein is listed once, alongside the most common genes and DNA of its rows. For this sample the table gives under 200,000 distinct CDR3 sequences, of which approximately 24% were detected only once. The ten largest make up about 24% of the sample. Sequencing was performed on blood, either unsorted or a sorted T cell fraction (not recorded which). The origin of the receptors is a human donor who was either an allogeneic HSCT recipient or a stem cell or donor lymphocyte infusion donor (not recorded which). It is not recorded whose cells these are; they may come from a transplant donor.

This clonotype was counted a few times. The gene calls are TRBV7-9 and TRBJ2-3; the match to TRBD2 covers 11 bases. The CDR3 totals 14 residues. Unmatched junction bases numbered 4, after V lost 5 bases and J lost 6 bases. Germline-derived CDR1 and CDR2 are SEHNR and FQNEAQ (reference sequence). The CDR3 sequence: CASSNTSGSDTQYF. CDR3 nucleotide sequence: TGTGCCAGCAGCAACACTAGCGGGAGTGATACGCAGTATTTT.

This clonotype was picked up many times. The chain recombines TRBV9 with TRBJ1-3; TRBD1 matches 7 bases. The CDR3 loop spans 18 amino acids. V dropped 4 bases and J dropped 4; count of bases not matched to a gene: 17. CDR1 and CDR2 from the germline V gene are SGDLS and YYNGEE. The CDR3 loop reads CASSPRDRNFDLGNTIYF. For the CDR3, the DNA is TGTGCCAGCAGCCCGCGGGACAGAAACTTCGACTTAGGAAACACCATATATTTT.